This TCR beta chain is from a study of cytomegalovirus exposure and HLA in healthy donors. Primers included in the PCR were 60 Vbeta and 13 Jbeta primers. The repertoire was sequenced with immunoSEQ multiplex PCR; TCRdb's copy has only in-frame clones and lacks some. The sample yields 120,000 or so clones, 10% seen once. This clone was counted between two and nine times. The length of the CDR3 is 13 residues. CDR1 and CDR2 from the germline V gene are MDHEN and SYDVKM. V shed 6 bases and J shed 4 bases, with 12 bases lying between them. Sequencing was done on a sample of PBMCs. The TCR sequence derives from a woman aged 18-35 years in good health and CMV-seropositive. V is TRBV28 and J is TRBJ1-2, with D hard to call. Here the CDR3 DNA reads TGTGCCAGCAGACCCGGGGATGTCTATGGCTACACCTTC. Its translation is CASRPGDVYGYTF.